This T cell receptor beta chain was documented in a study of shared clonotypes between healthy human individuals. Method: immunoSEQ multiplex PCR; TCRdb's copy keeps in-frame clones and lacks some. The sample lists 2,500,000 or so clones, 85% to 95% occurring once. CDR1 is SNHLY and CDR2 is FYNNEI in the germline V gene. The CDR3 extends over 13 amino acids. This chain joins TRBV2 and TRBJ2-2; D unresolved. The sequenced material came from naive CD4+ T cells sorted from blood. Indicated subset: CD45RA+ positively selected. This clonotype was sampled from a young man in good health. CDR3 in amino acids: CATETAGTGELFF. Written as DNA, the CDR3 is TGTGCTACTGAAACGGCCGGAACCGGGGAGCTGTTTTTT.